This T cell receptor beta chain was obtained from a study of blood T cells in healthy people across ages (dated by TCRdb to between 2014 and 2017). For the study in its entirety: In model experiments, template switching captured roughly one uniquely barcoded TCR beta cDNA molecule for every two T cells. The donors were split into four age groups: young (average roughly 15 years), middle-aged (roughly 39), aged (around 67) and long-lived (approximately 80). Using the same blood draw, the study looked at two additional independent replicas of 1 million unique cDNA reads for two donors, one aged 18 to 30 and the other aged 80 or older. Age-related changes in TCR beta repertoire diversity were measured in the study by deep sequencing normalized with unique cDNA molecular identifiers. To avoid experimental bias, donors of different ages were randomly spread across the sequencing lanes.

Study-level results and caveats: Estimates of total diversity from one million sequenced T cells were regarded as lower bounds and underestimates. Because profiling used bulk unsorted PBMCs, naive and antigen-experienced compartments could not be compared conclusively. Observed TCR beta diversity per million T cells fell roughly linearly with age, and a significant reduction was already apparent by age about 36. Compared with the aged group, the long-lived group had more naive CD4+ T cells, fewer expanded clones and increased TCR diversity, suggesting age selection. Observed TCR beta diversity correlated strongly with the percentage of naive T cells measured by flow cytometry. The CMV infection status of donors was not known, potentially confounding age-related changes in expanded clonotypes.

Donors were a few dozen systemically healthy Caucasian individuals from Russia aged roughly 6 to 90 years. About 9.8 milliliters of peripheral blood were drawn from each donor into EDTA-treated Vacutainer tubes. Ficoll-Paque density-gradient centrifugation was used to isolate PBMCs, with at least 6.5 million obtained per sample. Total RNA was extracted from PBMCs with Trizol reagent, with at least 6 micrograms obtained per sample. The percentages of naive CD45RAhigh/CD27high T cells were determined by flow cytometry on a PBMC aliquot from every donor. Trimming at the junction amounts to 7 bases on V and 2 bases on J, and the germline ends lie 19 bases apart. From a lookup of the germline V gene (reference sequence), CDR1 and CDR2 are MNHNY and SVGAGI. Measured from the cysteine to the phenylalanine, the CDR3 is 16 residues long. Just the 48-base CDR3 DNA is kept, in frame starting at base 1. In the case of this clonotype: It lacks a known antigen. No base quality information exists; no much larger clone differs at one position.

Library preparation was by 5' RACE. The sequencer was an Illumina HiSeq 2500. A second PCR of about 6 to 11 cycles was run with a J-beta primer mix and a sample-barcoded 5' primer. A template-switch 5' adaptor carrying 12 random nucleotides introduced a unique molecular identifier onto each TCR beta cDNA molecule. Each sample yielded at least 2.5 million CDR3-containing paired-end reads. All of the RNA was converted into first-strand cDNA using the Mint cDNA synthesis kit, with a TRBC-specific oligonucleotide serving as the primer. All cDNA was treated with uracil-DNA glycosylase and then went through a first 18-cycle PCR with the universal primers M1SS and BC2_uni_R. Per the original workflow: Each sample was normalized by randomly selecting 1 million high-quality reads, each carrying a distinct molecular identifier. Reads sharing molecular identifiers were discarded rather than binned into consensus sequences. MiTCR, run with a Q25 quality threshold and the strictest error-elimination algorithm, handled CDR3 identification, clonotype clustering and error correction. A nonparametric unseen species model with Euler transformation was used to estimate a lower bound on total TCR beta diversity. TCRdb reworked the public reads: Q25 trimming with fastp, MiXCR clone assembly, productive beta chains retained. Every distinct CDR3 protein forms one entry, paired with its most common genes and DNA. TCRdb's processing, not the authors', yielded these V and J calls. The sample profile shows approximately 1,100,000 distinct CDR3 sequences; around 43% of them were found once. The ten largest clones add up to around 18% of the sample.

What was sequenced was blood. This receptor was identified in a woman aged 60-75 years in good health. The V and J segments used are TRBV6-6 and TRBJ2-3; the D assignment is uncertain and may be TRBD1 or TRBD2, with 5 bases supporting each. The nucleotide sequence reads TGTGCCAGCACCAACTGGGGGTCGCGGAACACAGATACGCAGTATTTT. Translated, it reads CASTNWGSRNTDTQYF.